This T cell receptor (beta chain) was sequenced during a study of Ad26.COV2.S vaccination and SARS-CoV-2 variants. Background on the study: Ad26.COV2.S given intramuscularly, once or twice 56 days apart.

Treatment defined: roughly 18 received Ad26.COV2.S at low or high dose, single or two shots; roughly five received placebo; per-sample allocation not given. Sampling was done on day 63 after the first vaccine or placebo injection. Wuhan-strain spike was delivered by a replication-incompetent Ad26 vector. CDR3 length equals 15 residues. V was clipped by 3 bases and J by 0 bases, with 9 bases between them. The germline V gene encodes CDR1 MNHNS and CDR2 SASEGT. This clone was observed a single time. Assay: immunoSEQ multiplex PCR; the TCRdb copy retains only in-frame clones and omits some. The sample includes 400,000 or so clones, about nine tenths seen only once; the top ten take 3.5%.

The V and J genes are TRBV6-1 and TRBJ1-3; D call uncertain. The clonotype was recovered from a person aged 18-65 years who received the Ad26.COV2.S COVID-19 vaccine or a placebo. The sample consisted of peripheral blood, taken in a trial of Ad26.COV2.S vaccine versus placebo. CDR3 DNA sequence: TGTGCCAGCAGTGAGACACCTCTCTCTGGAAACACCATATATTTT. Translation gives CASSETPLSGNTIYF.